The rows below give T cell receptor beta chains drawn from one sample of a study of blood T cells in healthy people across ages. TCRdb passed the 5' RACE reads through MiXCR, listing each CDR3 protein once. The sample contains approximately 810,000 distinct CDR3 sequences, 25% to 30% of which appear only once. The sequenced sample consisted of blood. The origin of the receptors is an elderly woman in good health. The CDR3 runs from the conserved cysteine through the conserved F or W. D genes are given only for firm matches. Rows may omit the clone size; those that give it use once, few, many or a size class.

d_call: -
j_call: TRBJ1-6
v_call: TRBV20-1
clone_size: -
cdr3_nt: TGCAGTGCTGGGGAAGGGGCAGGTTTTAATTCGCCCCTCCACTTT
cdr3_aa: CSAGEGAGFNSPLHF

d_call: TRBD2
j_call: TRBJ2-1
v_call: TRBV5-4
clone_size: many
cdr3_nt: TGTGCCAGCAGCTTGCGGCTAGCGGGGGGGACCGAGCAGTTCTTC
cdr3_aa: CASSLRLAGGTEQFF

d_call: -
j_call: TRBJ2-3
v_call: TRBV12-3/TRBV12-4
clone_size: many
cdr3_nt: TGTGCCAGCAGTTTACTGCTGGATACGCAGTATTTT
cdr3_aa: CASSLLLDTQYF

d_call: -
j_call: TRBJ2-6
v_call: TRBV12-3/TRBV12-4
clone_size: -
cdr3_nt: TGTGCCAGCAGCCCATTAGCTCGCTCTGGGGCCAACGTCCTGACTTTC
cdr3_aa: CASSPLARSGANVLTF

d_call: -
j_call: TRBJ1-4
v_call: TRBV27
clone_size: few
cdr3_nt: TGTGCCAGCAGTTTACAAGGGGATCGGCAGAAACTGTTTTTT
cdr3_aa: CASSLQGDRQKLFF

d_call: TRBD1
j_call: TRBJ1-5
v_call: TRBV20-1
clone_size: -
cdr3_nt: TGCAGTGCTAGAGTCTTGGACAGGGTGAATCAGCCCCAGCATTTT
cdr3_aa: CSARVLDRVNQPQHF

d_call: -
j_call: TRBJ1-1
v_call: TRBV2
clone_size: few
cdr3_nt: TGTGCCAGCAGTGATTGGGGGGACACTGAAGCTTTCTTT
cdr3_aa: CASSDWGDTEAFF

d_call: TRBD2
j_call: TRBJ2-2
v_call: TRBV12-3/TRBV12-4
clone_size: -
cdr3_nt: TGTGCCAGCAGTTTTCGACTAGCGGAGATCACCGGGGAGCTGTTTTTT
cdr3_aa: CASSFRLAEITGELFF

d_call: -
j_call: TRBJ1-1
v_call: TRBV30
clone_size: few
cdr3_nt: TGTGCCTGGAACATGGGCAGGGGTCCCACTGAAGCTTTCTTT
cdr3_aa: CAWNMGRGPTEAFF

d_call: -
j_call: TRBJ2-5
v_call: TRBV7-2
clone_size: many
cdr3_nt: TGTGCCAGCAGTTTGAGCGGACAGCAAGAGACCCAGTACTTC
cdr3_aa: CASSLSGQQETQYF

d_call: TRBD1
j_call: TRBJ2-5
v_call: TRBV2
clone_size: -
cdr3_nt: TGTGCCAGCAGTGAAGGAGGACAGGTGGAGACCCAGTACTTC
cdr3_aa: CASSEGGQVETQYF

d_call: -
j_call: TRBJ1-4
v_call: TRBV25-1
clone_size: few
cdr3_nt: TGTGCCAGCAGTGGTGACAGAGCAACTAATGAAAAACTGTTTTTT
cdr3_aa: CASSGDRATNEKLFF

d_call: -
j_call: TRBJ1-3
v_call: TRBV18
clone_size: -
cdr3_nt: TGTGCCAGCTCACCTTCGGCCCTTCAGCGGGGAAACACCATATATTTT
cdr3_aa: CASSPSALQRGNTIYF

d_call: TRBD1
j_call: TRBJ1-2
v_call: TRBV12-3/TRBV12-4
clone_size: once
cdr3_nt: TGTGCCAGCAGTCATGGACAGGGCTATAGCTACACCTTC
cdr3_aa: CASSHGQGYSYTF

d_call: -
j_call: TRBJ1-4
v_call: TRBV7-2
clone_size: -
cdr3_nt: TGTGCCAGCACCTTACGAGGGGGTGACGAAAAACTGTTTTTT
cdr3_aa: CASTLRGGDEKLFF

d_call: -
j_call: TRBJ2-7
v_call: TRBV29-1
clone_size: -
cdr3_nt: TGCAGCGTTGAAGGTGGGCCCGGGACAACACCCTACGAGCGGTACTTC
cdr3_aa: CSVEGGPGTTPYERYF

d_call: -
j_call: TRBJ2-5
v_call: TRBV5-1
clone_size: many
cdr3_nt: TGCGCCAGCAGCGCGCAGGGATTTCAAGAGACCCAGTACTTC
cdr3_aa: CASSAQGFQETQYF

d_call: -
j_call: TRBJ2-5
v_call: TRBV7-2
clone_size: many
cdr3_nt: TGTGCCAGCAGCTTAGTGGGGGACGTAGCGACCCAGTACTTC
cdr3_aa: CASSLVGDVATQYF

d_call: TRBD2
j_call: TRBJ2-7
v_call: TRBV27
clone_size: few
cdr3_nt: TGTGCCAGCAGTCAAAGTCGAGCGGGAGGGCTTGAGCAGTACTTC
cdr3_aa: CASSQSRAGGLEQYF

d_call: TRBD1
j_call: TRBJ2-3
v_call: TRBV12-3/TRBV12-4
clone_size: many
cdr3_nt: TGTGCCAGCAGTCGGACAGGGGGCGTAGATACGCAGTATTTT
cdr3_aa: CASSRTGGVDTQYF

d_call: -
j_call: TRBJ2-3
v_call: TRBV6-2/TRBV6-3
clone_size: many
cdr3_nt: TGTGCCAGCAGGCCGACAGGAGTTGAGCAGTATTTT
cdr3_aa: CASRPTGVEQYF

d_call: -
j_call: TRBJ2-1
v_call: TRBV20-1
clone_size: -
cdr3_nt: TGCAGTGCTAGAGATGGCAGGGGGGACTACAGTGAGCAGTTCTTC
cdr3_aa: CSARDGRGDYSEQFF

d_call: TRBD1
j_call: TRBJ1-2
v_call: TRBV6-5
clone_size: few
cdr3_nt: TGTGCCAGCAGCTACGACCCGGGACAGGGGACAGGTGGCTACACCTTC
cdr3_aa: CASSYDPGQGTGGYTF

d_call: -
j_call: TRBJ2-3
v_call: TRBV7-3
clone_size: few
cdr3_nt: TGTGCCAGCAGCTTCTACGGCCCCACAGATACGCAGTATTTT
cdr3_aa: CASSFYGPTDTQYF

d_call: -
j_call: TRBJ1-2
v_call: TRBV10-3
clone_size: many
cdr3_nt: TGTGCCATCAGTGATGGGGTTGAGAACTATGGCTACACCTTC
cdr3_aa: CAISDGVENYGYTF

d_call: TRBD2
j_call: TRBJ2-5
v_call: TRBV5-1
clone_size: many
cdr3_nt: TGCGCCAGCAGCTTTTCTGACACTAGCGAAGAGACCCAGTACTTC
cdr3_aa: CASSFSDTSEETQYF

d_call: -
j_call: TRBJ2-7
v_call: TRBV7-9
clone_size: -
cdr3_nt: TGTGCCAGCAGCTATTCCGGGGGTACGAGTCCCTACGAGCAGTACTTC
cdr3_aa: CASSYSGGTSPYEQYF

d_call: TRBD1
j_call: TRBJ1-2
v_call: TRBV30
clone_size: -
cdr3_nt: TGTGCCTGGATGGCTGACAGGGGGGCCGGAGGCTGGGGCTACACCTTC
cdr3_aa: CAWMADRGAGGWGYTF

d_call: TRBD1
j_call: TRBJ2-5
v_call: TRBV10-3
clone_size: -
cdr3_nt: TGTGCCATCAGTGATAAGGGACAGGGGTTAGAGACCCAGTACTTC
cdr3_aa: CAISDKGQGLETQYF